Listed below are T cell receptor beta chains from one sample, sequenced in a study of lymphopenia after photon versus proton radiotherapy. Clones were sequenced by immunoSEQ multiplex PCR, and TCRdb holds only the in-frame ones, with some missing. Altogether about 19,000 clones are present, about 89% being singletons, with the ten largest covering 6% to 7%. Sequences were derived from peripheral blood, sampled from a patient treated with photon-based radiotherapy. The receptors were gathered from a man aged 60 to 75 with pancreatic cancer. CDR3s include the opening cysteine and the closing phenylalanine or tryptophan. Each record gives: V gene, clone size, D gene, J gene, CDR3 DNA, CDR3 protein. D genes are given only for firm matches. Expanded clones are given a class, and other clones once, few, many or no size at all.

V gene: TRBV5-4; clone size: .; D gene: .; J gene: TRBJ1-2; CDR3 DNA: TGTGCCAGCAGCTTGGGGGGTCCGAACTATGGCTACACCTTC; CDR3 protein: CASSLGGPNYGYTF
V gene: TRBV2; clone size: once; D gene: .; J gene: TRBJ2-7; CDR3 DNA: .; CDR3 protein: CASSRQSSLRAGHQAHDSLHF
V gene: TRBV5-1; clone size: .; D gene: TRBD1; J gene: TRBJ1-4; CDR3 DNA: TGCGCCAGCAGCCCCGGGACAGGGGGCGCGTCTAATGAAAAACTGTTTTTT; CDR3 protein: CASSPGTGGASNEKLFF
V gene: TRBV23-1; clone size: .; D gene: TRBD1; J gene: TRBJ1-5; CDR3 DNA: TGCGCCAGCAGTCCGCCGGACAGGGGAAATCAGCCCCAGCATTTT; CDR3 protein: CASSPPDRGNQPQHF
V gene: TRBV13; clone size: .; D gene: .; J gene: TRBJ1-4; CDR3 DNA: TGTGCCAGCAGCTACCGGGGCCCTAATGAAAAACTGTTTTTT; CDR3 protein: CASSYRGPNEKLFF
V gene: TRBV18; clone size: .; D gene: TRBD2; J gene: TRBJ2-7; CDR3 DNA: TGTGCCAGCTCAACAACACTAGCGGGGGGGACCTACGAGCAGTACTTC; CDR3 protein: CASSTTLAGGTYEQYF
V gene: TRBV11-2; clone size: .; D gene: TRBD1; J gene: TRBJ1-2; CDR3 DNA: TGTGCCAGCAGCTTAGGAACGACAGGGCCCCGTGGGGACTATGGCTACACCTTC; CDR3 protein: CASSLGTTGPRGDYGYTF
V gene: TRBV2; clone size: .; D gene: TRBD2; J gene: TRBJ2-2; CDR3 DNA: TGTGCCAGCAGCCGGGGGACTAGAGCGACCGGGGAGCTGTTTTTT; CDR3 protein: CASSRGTRATGELFF
V gene: TRBV29-1; clone size: once; D gene: .; J gene: TRBJ1-1; CDR3 DNA: TGCAGCGTAGAAACAAGCATGAACACTGAAGCTTTCTTT; CDR3 protein: CSVETSMNTEAFF
V gene: TRBV7-7; clone size: .; D gene: .; J gene: TRBJ2-5; CDR3 DNA: TGTGCCAGCAGCTTTGCATTGCAAGAGACCCAGTACTTC; CDR3 protein: CASSFALQETQYF
V gene: TRBV4-2; clone size: .; D gene: .; J gene: TRBJ2-1; CDR3 DNA: TGTGCCAGCAGCCAAGCAGTCCTAGGGGGTGGTGAGCAGTTCTTC; CDR3 protein: CASSQAVLGGGEQFF
V gene: TRBV18; clone size: once; D gene: .; J gene: TRBJ1-4; CDR3 DNA: TGTGCCAGCTCACCACCTTCAGGGGCAACTAATGAAAAACTGTTTTTT; CDR3 protein: CASSPPSGATNEKLFF
V gene: TRBV18; clone size: few; D gene: .; J gene: TRBJ1-2; CDR3 DNA: TGTGCCAGCTCACCCGGTTCCGCGGGGTATGGCTACACCTTC; CDR3 protein: CASSPGSAGYGYTF
V gene: TRBV5-4; clone size: .; D gene: .; J gene: TRBJ2-5; CDR3 DNA: TGTGCCAGCAGCTTACCAGGCCAAGAGACCCAGTACTTC; CDR3 protein: CASSLPGQETQYF
V gene: TRBV12-5; clone size: .; D gene: .; J gene: TRBJ1-3; CDR3 DNA: TGTGCTAGTGGTGCCGACCCAGGAGTCCCTGGAAACACCATATATTTT; CDR3 protein: CASGADPGVPGNTIYF
V gene: TRBV9; clone size: .; D gene: .; J gene: TRBJ1-6; CDR3 DNA: TGTGCCAGCAGCGTAGGTGTGTGGTCACCCCTCCACTTT; CDR3 protein: CASSVGVWSPLHF
V gene: TRBV7-6; clone size: .; D gene: .; J gene: TRBJ1-5; CDR3 DNA: TGTGCCAGCAGCTTAGGGACAGCCTATAGCAATCAGCCCCAGCATTTT; CDR3 protein: CASSLGTAYSNQPQHF
V gene: TRBV7-2; clone size: .; D gene: .; J gene: TRBJ2-7; CDR3 DNA: TGTGCCAGCAGCCGCAGTAGCGGCTCCTACGAGCAGTACTTC; CDR3 protein: CASSRSSGSYEQYF
V gene: TRBV18; clone size: .; D gene: TRBD1; J gene: TRBJ2-5; CDR3 DNA: TGTGCCAGCTCACCACCGGACAGGGGGCTAGAGACCCAGTACTTC; CDR3 protein: CASSPPDRGLETQYF
V gene: TRBV27; clone size: .; D gene: TRBD2; J gene: TRBJ2-5; CDR3 DNA: TGTGCCAGCAGTTTACTAGCGGGGGGCATGGAGACCCAGTACTTC; CDR3 protein: CASSLLAGGMETQYF
V gene: TRBV18; clone size: .; D gene: .; J gene: TRBJ1-1; CDR3 DNA: TGTGCCAGCTCACCGCAGGAAATGAACACTGAAGCTTTCTTT; CDR3 protein: CASSPQEMNTEAFF
V gene: TRBV7-3; clone size: once; D gene: .; J gene: TRBJ1-5; CDR3 DNA: TGTGCCAGCAGCTTAACAGCAGGCCAGCCCCAGCATTTT; CDR3 protein: CASSLTAGQPQHF
V gene: TRBV30; clone size: once; D gene: TRBD1; J gene: TRBJ2-7; CDR3 DNA: TGTGCCTGGATAGAGCCAGGGGGCCACGAGCAGTACTTC; CDR3 protein: CAWIEPGGHEQYF
V gene: TRBV6-1; clone size: .; D gene: .; J gene: TRBJ2-1; CDR3 DNA: TGTGCCAGCAGTGTAGGGGGAGACACCTTTTACAATGAGCAGTTCTTC; CDR3 protein: CASSVGGDTFYNEQFF
V gene: TRBV5-4; clone size: .; D gene: .; J gene: TRBJ2-3; CDR3 DNA: TGTGCCAGCAGCCCCGCGACTCATGCCAGAGATACGCAGTATTTT; CDR3 protein: CASSPATHARDTQYF
V gene: TRBV4-3; clone size: .; D gene: .; J gene: TRBJ2-3; CDR3 DNA: TGCGCCAGCAGCCGAATGGGGGCAAGCACAGATACGCAGTATTTT; CDR3 protein: CASSRMGASTDTQYF
V gene: TRBV7-2; clone size: .; D gene: .; J gene: TRBJ1-1; CDR3 DNA: TGTGCCAGCTTATTTGGCAGCCTCCCGAACACTGAAGCTTTCTTT; CDR3 protein: CASLFGSLPNTEAFF
V gene: TRBV11-1; clone size: .; D gene: .; J gene: TRBJ2-1; CDR3 DNA: TGTGCCAGCAGCTTAGGACAGACCTACAATGAGCAGTTCTTC; CDR3 protein: CASSLGQTYNEQFF
V gene: TRBV5-4; clone size: .; D gene: .; J gene: TRBJ1-2; CDR3 DNA: TGTGCCAGCAGCTTGGTTTCCCGCAGGGTCCAGGGCTACACCTTC; CDR3 protein: CASSLVSRRVQGYTF
V gene: TRBV4-1; clone size: .; D gene: TRBD2; J gene: TRBJ2-1; CDR3 DNA: TGCGCCAGCAGCCAAAGGCTAGCGGGGGGCACTAGGGACAATGAGCAGTTCTTC; CDR3 protein: CASSQRLAGGTRDNEQFF
V gene: TRBV18; clone size: .; D gene: .; J gene: TRBJ1-5; CDR3 DNA: TGTGCCAGCTCACTGGCGGTCGCGCCGAGCAATCAGCCCCAGCATTTT; CDR3 protein: CASSLAVAPSNQPQHF
V gene: TRBV27; clone size: .; D gene: TRBD1; J gene: TRBJ2-7; CDR3 DNA: TGTGCCAGCAGTACCCGACAGGGGTCCTACGAGCAGTACTTC; CDR3 protein: CASSTRQGSYEQYF
V gene: TRBV4-2; clone size: once; D gene: TRBD2; J gene: TRBJ2-3; CDR3 DNA: TGTGCCAGCAGCCAAGTAGCGGGGGGAACCACAGATACGCAGTATTTT; CDR3 protein: CASSQVAGGTTDTQYF
V gene: TRBV5-1; clone size: .; D gene: TRBD1; J gene: TRBJ1-4; CDR3 DNA: TGCGCCAGCAGCAGATTGGGACAGGTTAATGAAAAACTGTTTTTT; CDR3 protein: CASSRLGQVNEKLFF